The clone carrying this T cell receptor (beta chain) was found a few times. Its antigen is unknown. The study left out patients who had uncontrolled infection, other autoimmune disease, pregnancy or lactation. The source of the sample is a study of T cells in Graves' hyperthyroidism and ophthalmopathy. Regarding the study as a whole: Most thyroid clonotypes that were expanded above 0.001 also turned up in blood.

TCR beta CDR3 sequences were amplified from RNA transcripts. The HTBI primer set served for first-round RT-PCR of the TCR CDR3. TCRdb processed the multiplex PCR reads anew with MiXCR; each CDR3 protein has one entry. The top ten clones hold roughly 7.9% of a sample with about 290,000 distinct CDR3 sequences, about 13% of them seen once. Germline CDR1 is LGHNA and CDR2 is YNFKEQ. The CDR3 contains 13 residues. V was trimmed by 4 bases and J by 4 bases, leaving 10 bases between them. This sequence originates from a woman in her thirties or forties with Graves' hyperthyroidism. Sequenced sample: blood. This chain uses TRBV4-2 with TRBJ2-5, with D possibly being TRBD1 or TRBD2 (5 bases each). For the CDR3, the DNA is TGTGCCAGCAGCCCAGCCGGGGCAGAGACCCAGTACTTC. This gives the protein CASSPAGAETQYF.